This TCR beta chain was captured in a study of control samples from healthy donors and cancer patients. This CDR3 is built from 13 residues. Germline CDR1 and CDR2: LNHDA and SQIVND (reference sequence). V lost 6 bases, J lost 3 bases, and 11 bases lay in between. TCRdb keeps only in-frame clones here, not all; method: immunoSEQ multiplex PCR. This sample has 98,000 or so clones, with approximately 82% found just once. The chain combines TRBV19 with TRBJ1-2; maybe TRBD1 (6 bases). The sequence derives from a man aged 18 to 29 in good health. The sequenced sample consisted of blood. The CDR3 region has the DNA TGTGCCAGTAGCCCTCAGGGGTACTATGGCTACACCTTC. Its protein product is CASSPQGYYGYTF. The whole variable domain, filled in from reference TRBV19 and TRBJ1-2, reads DGGITQSPKYLFRKEGQNVTLSCEQNLNHDAMYWYRQDPGQGLRLIYYSQIVNDFQKGDIAEGYSVSREKKESFPLTVTSAQKNPTAFYLCASSPQGYYGYTFGSGTRLTVV.